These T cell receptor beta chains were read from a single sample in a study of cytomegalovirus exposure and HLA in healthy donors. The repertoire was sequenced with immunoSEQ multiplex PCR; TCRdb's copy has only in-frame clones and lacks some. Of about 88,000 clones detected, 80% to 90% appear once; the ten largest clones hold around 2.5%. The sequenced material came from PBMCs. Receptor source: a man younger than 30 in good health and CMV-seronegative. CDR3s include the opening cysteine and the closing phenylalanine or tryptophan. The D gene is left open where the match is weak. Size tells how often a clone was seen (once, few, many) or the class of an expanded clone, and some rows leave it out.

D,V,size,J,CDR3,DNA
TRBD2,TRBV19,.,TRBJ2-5,CASSIISGSVETQYF,TGTGCCAGTAGTATAATTAGCGGGAGCGTAGAGACCCAGTACTTC
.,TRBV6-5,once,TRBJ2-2,CASSYSTGMVTGELFF,TGTGCCAGCAGTTACTCCACAGGGATGGTCACCGGGGAGCTGTTTTTT
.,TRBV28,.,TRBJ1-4,CASSLFPGDEKLFF,TGTGCCAGCAGTTTATTCCCAGGGGATGAAAAACTGTTTTTT
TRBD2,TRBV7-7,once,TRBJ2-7,CASSLGAGGSYEQYF,TGTGCTAGCAGCCTTGGGGCGGGAGGCTCCTACGAGCAGTACTTC
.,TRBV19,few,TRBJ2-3,CASSPAEAHTDTQYF,TGTGCCAGTAGTCCGGCGGAAGCTCACACAGATACGCAGTATTTT
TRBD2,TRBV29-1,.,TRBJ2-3,CSVAGLATGGGTDTQYF,TGCAGCGTTGCGGGACTAGCCACGGGGGGAGGGACAGATACGCAGTATTTT
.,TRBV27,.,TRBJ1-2,CASSLRKTFGNYGYTF,TGTGCCAGCAGTTTACGAAAAACCTTCGGTAACTATGGCTACACCTTC
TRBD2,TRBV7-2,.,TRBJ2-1,CASSLQRLAGATYNEQFF,TGTGCCAGCAGCTTACAACGACTAGCGGGAGCAACCTACAATGAGCAGTTCTTC
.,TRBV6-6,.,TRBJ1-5,CASSYDADIQPQHF,TGTGCCAGCAGTTACGATGCGGATATACAGCCCCAGCATTTT
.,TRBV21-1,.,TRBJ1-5,CASSKRGGTGVRVGNQPQHF,TGTGCCAGCAGCAAACGGGGCGGGACAGGGGTTAGGGTAGGCAATCAGCCCCAGCATTTT
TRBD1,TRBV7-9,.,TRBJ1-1,CASSGTEVPSAEAFF,TGTGCCAGCTCGGGGACAGAGGTACCGAGCGCTGAAGCTTTCTTT
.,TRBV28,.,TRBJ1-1,CASSLFGRWARNTEAFF,TGTGCCAGCAGTTTATTCGGTCGGTGGGCCCGGAACACTGAAGCTTTCTTT
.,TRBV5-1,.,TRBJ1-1,CASSLGPGATEAFF,TGCGCCAGCAGCTTGGGCCCAGGGGCAACTGAAGCTTTCTTT
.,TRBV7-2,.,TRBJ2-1,CASSSSFEQFF,TGTGCCAGCAGCAGCTCGTTTGAGCAGTTCTTC
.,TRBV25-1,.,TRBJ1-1,CASSGGAPSRMNTEAFF,TGTGCCAGCAGTGGAGGAGCCCCGAGCCGTATGAACACTGAAGCTTTCTTT
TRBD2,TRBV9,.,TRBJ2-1,CASSPSPLAGGGNEQFF,TGTGCCAGCAGCCCAAGTCCTTTAGCGGGAGGAGGAAATGAGCAGTTCTTC
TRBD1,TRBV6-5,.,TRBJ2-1,CASSYLQGSGNNEQFF,TGTGCCAGCAGTTACTTACAGGGGTCGGGGAACAATGAGCAGTTCTTC
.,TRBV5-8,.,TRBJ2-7,CASSFGTRGGQYF,TGTGCCAGCAGCTTTGGAACCCGAGGGGGGCAGTACTTC
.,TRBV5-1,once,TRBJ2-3,CASRVITGRDTQYF,TGCGCCAGCAGGGTGATAACAGGGCGGGATACGCAGTATTTT
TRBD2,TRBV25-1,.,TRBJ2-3,CASSLLAGTDTQYF,TGTGCCAGCAGCCTCCTAGCGGGTACAGATACGCAGTATTTT
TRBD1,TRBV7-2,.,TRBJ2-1,CASSLGGTGGNEQFF,TGTGCCAGCAGCTTAGGAGGGACAGGGGGCAATGAGCAGTTCTTC
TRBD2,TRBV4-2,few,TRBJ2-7,CASSQAAKVAGGPYEQYF,TGTGCCAGCAGCCAAGCGGCGAAGGTAGCGGGAGGGCCATACGAGCAGTACTTC
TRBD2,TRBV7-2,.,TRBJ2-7,CASSWTSGSSYEQYF,TGTGCCAGCAGCTGGACCAGCGGGAGCTCCTACGAGCAGTACTTC
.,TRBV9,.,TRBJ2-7,CASSVGTVPYEQYF,TGTGCCAGCAGCGTAGGAACGGTCCCCTACGAGCAGTACTTC
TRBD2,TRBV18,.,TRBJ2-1,CASSPLAGGSYNEQFF,TGTGCCAGCTCACCCCTAGCGGGAGGATCCTACAATGAGCAGTTCTTC
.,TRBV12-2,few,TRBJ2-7,CASRENKRDPGEQYF,TGTGCAAGTCGCGAAAATAAGCGGGACCCCGGCGAGCAGTACTTC
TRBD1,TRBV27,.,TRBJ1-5,CASSYTGQGNQPQHF,TGTGCCAGCAGTTACACGGGACAGGGGAATCAGCCCCAGCATTTT